What follows is one T cell receptor (beta chain) and its context. The target of this receptor is not known. There are no base qualities to consult, and no much larger clone falls within one base. The roughly 39 donors, aged roughly 6 to 90 years, were systemically healthy Caucasian individuals from Russia. Ten milliliters of peripheral blood were drawn from each donor into EDTA-treated Vacutainer tubes. Ficoll-Paque density-gradient centrifugation was used to isolate PBMCs, with at least 6 million obtained per sample. Total RNA, at least 5.5 micrograms per sample, was extracted from PBMCs with Trizol reagent. The percentages of naive CD45RAhigh/CD27high T cells were determined by flow cytometry on a PBMC aliquot from every donor. The data originate from a study of blood T cells in healthy people across ages (dated by TCRdb to the mid-2010s). At the level of the whole study: In model experiments, template switching captured about one uniquely barcoded TCR beta cDNA molecule for every two T cells. Donors were grouped into four age groups: young (average 16 years), middle-aged (39), aged (approximately 67) and long-lived (about 90). To track age-related changes in TCR beta repertoire diversity, the study relied on deep sequencing normalized with unique cDNA molecular identifiers. For two donors (one aged 18 to 30 and one aged 80 or older), the study analyzed two additional independent replicas of 1 million unique cDNA reads from the same blood draw. Findings and caveats that apply to the study as a whole: Compared with the aged group, the long-lived group had more naive CD4+ T cells, fewer expanded clones and increased TCR diversity, suggesting age selection. Estimates of total diversity based on one million sequenced T cells were regarded as lower bounds and as underestimates. A strong correlation was found between observed TCR beta diversity and the percentage of naive T cells measured by flow cytometry. Because donor CMV infection status was unknown, age-related changes in expanded clonotypes were potentially confounded. Bulk unsorted PBMC profiling prevented conclusive comparison of naive and antigen-experienced compartments. Observed TCR beta diversity per million T cells fell roughly linearly with age, and a significant reduction was already apparent by age roughly 40.

Library construction relied on 5' RACE. The data were produced on an Illumina HiSeq 2500. A second PCR of roughly 7 to 11 cycles was performed with a sample-barcoded 5' primer and a J-beta primer mix. Each TCR beta cDNA molecule received a unique molecular identifier from a template-switch 5' adaptor carrying 12 random nucleotides. Each sample yielded at least 2.5 million CDR3-containing paired-end reads. All of the RNA was converted into first-strand cDNA using the Mint cDNA synthesis kit, with a TRBC-specific oligonucleotide serving as the primer. After uracil-DNA glycosylase treatment, a first 18-cycle PCR used universal primers M1SS and BC2_uni_R on all cDNA. The original methods were these. For normalization, 1 million high-quality reads, each with a distinct molecular identifier, were randomly selected from each sample. Instead of being binned into consensus sequences, reads that shared molecular identifiers were thrown out. MiTCR, run with a Q25 quality threshold and the strictest error-elimination algorithm, handled CDR3 identification, clonotype clustering and error correction. A nonparametric unseen species model with Euler transformation was used to estimate a lower bound on total TCR beta diversity. In TCRdb, the public reads were trimmed at Q25 with fastp and aligned with MiXCR, with productive beta chains retained. When rows share a CDR3 protein, they turn into one entry using the most common DNA and genes. TCRdb, not the original authors, processed these V and J calls. Present in this sample are roughly 1,000,000 distinct CDR3 sequences, under 30% of which were seen just once. Jointly, the top ten make up 0.75% of the sample.

Including the terminal cysteine and phenylalanine, the CDR3 comprises 14 residues. Kept here is only the CDR3 DNA, which spans 42 bases and is read in frame from base 1. Reading the germline V gene gives CDR1 SGHTA and CDR2 FQGNSA. This sample was shared with a second study, whose subject was T cells of mothers and their children. Reported in the second study: The donors were nine systemically healthy Caucasian individuals, made up of three mothers and their six children. cDNA synthesis used all of the extracted RNA, with roughly 1.5 ug of RNA in each 15 ul reaction. Sample barcodes and 2-4 random nucleotides were added via the M1S primer in the second PCR. Over 8.5 million TCR beta CDR3 reads were obtained for each mother, and millions of reads were obtained for each child. TCR recombination output is similarly shaped by thymic selection in related and unrelated pairs, with a minor effect exerted by inherited differences. Normalized repertoire overlap was always slightly but never significantly higher in related than unrelated mother-child pairs. Persistent microchimeric T cell clones were not detected, at a sensitivity of around 100 clones per million clonotypes. In the study, deep NGS was used to compare the TCR beta repertoires of mothers and children, and features distinguishing related mother-child pairs from unrelated individuals were sought. The mean age was approximately 41 +/- 4 years for the mothers and around 10 +/- 4 years for the children. Libraries were sequenced on Illumina HiSeq 2000 with 100+100 nt paired-end reads after adapter ligation with NEBNext reagents. Mother and child libraries were prepared a month apart and sequenced in separate runs to prevent cross-contamination. For each donor, between about 450,000 and 2,300,000 distinct TCR beta clonotypes were identified. Naive TCR beta clonotypes were estimated from low-frequency clonotypes matched to each donor's FACS-determined naive share, without sorting.

Sequencing used blood. The sequence was collected from a girl between 2 and 10 years old in good health. The rearranged segments are TRBV7-2 and TRBJ2-5; the D gene is perhaps TRBD2, from 6 matching bases. The J call may be incorrect, as the DNA end agrees better with TRBJ2-7. The DNA sequence is TGTGCCAGCAGCTCATACGGGGGATCCTACGAGCAGTACTTC. Its protein reads: CASSSYGGSYEQYF.